What follows describes a single TCR beta chain. Its matching antigen is unknown. It is likely a read error, because the conserved phenylalanine at the end of the CDR3 is missing. This specimen belongs to a study of beta chain features in type 1 diabetes. At the level of the study: Examined across all samples were around 110 million sorted cells. Whole-study findings and limits: Sequencing of cDNA might inflate the share of cells that strongly express TCR. Shorter TCRB CDR3s, moderately but significantly so, marked every one of the four CD4+ subsets in Type 1 diabetes patients.

V was cut by 4 bases and J by 11 bases, with 14 bases left in between. The CDR3 has 11 residues. Germline CDR1 is SQVTM and CDR2 is ANQGSEA. Researchers reported sorting CD4+ naive, central memory, regulatory and stem cell-like memory cells via CD45RO/CCR7/CD25/CD127/CD95/CD27. The study reverse transcribed the entire isolated RNA, so it sequenced expressed TCRB transcripts. The table came from immunoSEQ multiplex PCR; TCRdb's copy has only in-frame clones and leaves some out. The sample lists about 160,000 clones, around 8.6% occurring once. This receptor was obtained from a woman between 18 and 29 years old with type 1 diabetes. This chain uses TRBV29-1 with TRBJ1-1; D is perhaps TRBD1 (5 bases). Sequenced: central memory CD4+ T cells from blood. The chain's CDR3 is CSVAPQVTAFL. CDR3 DNA sequence: TGCAGCGTTGCACCACAGGTCACGGCTTTCCTT.